The clone carrying this TCR beta chain was detected only once. Its antigen remains unknown. This record comes from a study of tumor-infiltrating lymphocytes in primary liver carcinoma. Broader study findings: Pairs comparing tumor with adjacent tissue or blood overlapped less than pairs drawn from tumor regions.

Germline V CDR1 and CDR2: SGHRS, YFSETQ. CDR3 size: 16 residues. Losses at the gene ends were 1 base for V and 2 bases for J; bases not matched to a gene: 5. Starting material of 500 to 600 ng total RNA yielded TCR beta cDNA via a constant-region primer. Employing slightly modified ARM-PCR, three nested multiplex PCR rounds were run, and these gave rise to the TCR beta libraries. Researchers ran the first two PCR rounds for ten to eleven cycles each with TRBV1-TRBV30 forward primers and a C-beta reverse primer. TCRdb passed the multiplex PCR reads through MiXCR, listing each CDR3 protein once. Found here are approximately 76,000 distinct CDR3 sequences, around 75% of them singletons; the top ten hold around 13%. Co-extraction of RNA and DNA was performed on roughly 20-31 mg of unsorted bulk tissue.

The source material was liver tumor tissue from sampling region 4. Specified subset: tumor region T4, right-lateral pole. This receptor was identified in a woman aged 60 to 75 with primary liver carcinoma and hepatitis B virus infection. The rearrangement uses TRBV5-1 and TRBJ2-1; 8 nucleotides line up with TRBD2. This CDR3 reads CASSLTSGSTYNEQFF. CDR3 DNA: TGCGCCAGCAGCTTGACTAGCGGCTCAACCTACAATGAGCAGTTCTTC.